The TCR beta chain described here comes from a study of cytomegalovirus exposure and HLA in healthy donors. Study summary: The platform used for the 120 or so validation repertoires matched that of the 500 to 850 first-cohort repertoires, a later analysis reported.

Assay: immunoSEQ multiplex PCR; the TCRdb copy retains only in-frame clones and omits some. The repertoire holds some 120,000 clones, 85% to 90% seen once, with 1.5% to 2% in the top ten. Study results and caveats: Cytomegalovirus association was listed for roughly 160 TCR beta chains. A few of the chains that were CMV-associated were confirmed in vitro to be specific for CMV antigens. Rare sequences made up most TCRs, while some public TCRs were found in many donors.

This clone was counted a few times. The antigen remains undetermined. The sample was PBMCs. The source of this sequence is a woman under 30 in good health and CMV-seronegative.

CDR3 DNA: TGCGCCAGCAGCCTAATGGGGAGCTATAGCAATCAGCCCCAGCATTTT. It specifies CASSLMGSYSNQPQHF. The genes are TRBV5-1 and TRBJ1-5; D is uncertain. Trimming removed 4 bases at V and 0 bases at J, with 14 bases between. Looked up from germline, CDR1 is SGHRS and CDR2 is YFSETQ. This CDR3 contains 16 residues.